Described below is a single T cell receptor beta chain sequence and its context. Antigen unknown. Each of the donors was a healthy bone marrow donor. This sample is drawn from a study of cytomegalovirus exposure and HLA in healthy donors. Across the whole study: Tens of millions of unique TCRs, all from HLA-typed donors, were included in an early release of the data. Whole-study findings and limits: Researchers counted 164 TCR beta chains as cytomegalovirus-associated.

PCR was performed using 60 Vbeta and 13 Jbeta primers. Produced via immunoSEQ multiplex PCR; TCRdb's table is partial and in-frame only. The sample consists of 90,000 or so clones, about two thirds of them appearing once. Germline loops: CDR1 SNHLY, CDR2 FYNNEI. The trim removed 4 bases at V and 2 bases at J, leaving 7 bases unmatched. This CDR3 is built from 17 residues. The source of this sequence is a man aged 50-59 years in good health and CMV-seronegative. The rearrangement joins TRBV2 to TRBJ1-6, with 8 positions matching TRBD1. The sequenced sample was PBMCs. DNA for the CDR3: TGTGCCAGCAGTGGAAGACAGGGGTCGGCCTATAATTCACCCCTCCACTTT. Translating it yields CASSGRQGSAYNSPLHF.